The rows below give T cell receptor beta chains drawn from one sample of a study of vaccination effects on CD4 cells after COVID-19. TCRdb keeps only in-frame clones here, not all; method: immunoSEQ multiplex PCR. This table holds tens of thousands of clones, around 73% found once. For these receptors, no antigen is known. The material was CD4+ T cells from PBMCs cultured with HCoV-229E spike peptides, obtained after COVID-19 vaccination. The receptors come from a human donor who received a COVID-19 vaccine. Each CDR3 is given with its conserved first and last residue. Each record gives: V gene, clone size, J gene, D gene, CDR3 protein, CDR3 DNA. A D gene is named only where the DNA matches it firmly. The size field is filled for only some rows; it gives once, few, many or a size class.

>TRBV7-3|few|TRBJ1-3|-
CASSLTTDSGNTIYF
TGTGCCAGCAGCTTAACGACGGACTCTGGAAACACCATATATTTT
>TRBV6-5|-|TRBJ1-5|TRBD1
CASSWDRGSNQPQHF
TGTGCCAGCAGTTGGGACAGGGGTAGCAATCAGCCCCAGCATTTT
>TRBV10-2|-|TRBJ1-3|-
CASSAVLGTGNTIYF
TGCGCCAGCAGTGCGGTATTGGGGACTGGAAACACCATATATTTT
>TRBV7-9|-|TRBJ1-5|-
CASSLELSNQPQHF
TGTGCCAGCAGCTTAGAGCTTAGCAATCAGCCCCAGCATTTT
>TRBV10-3|once|TRBJ1-5|-
CAISDIGRYQPQHF
TGTGCCATCAGTGATATCGGGAGGTATCAGCCCCAGCATTTT
>TRBV30|-|TRBJ1-2|-
CAWSLPSAFNYGYTF
TGTGCCTGGAGTCTCCCCAGCGCGTTTAACTATGGCTACACCTTC
>TRBV6-4|-|TRBJ2-5|-
CASSTSQRAVQETQYF
TGTGCCAGCAGTACCTCCCAAAGGGCGGTGCAAGAGACCCAGTACTTC
>TRBV19|-|TRBJ1-1|-
CASSKKVGTEAFF
TGTGCCAGTAGTAAGAAGGTCGGCACTGAAGCTTTCTTT
>TRBV18|once|TRBJ1-1|TRBD1
CASSPGTGVNTEAFF
TGTGCCAGCTCACCAGGGACAGGGGTAAACACTGAAGCTTTCTTT
>TRBV9|-|TRBJ2-3|-
CASSDRGDRTDTQYF
TGTGCCAGCAGCGATAGGGGGGATCGCACAGATACGCAGTATTTT
>TRBV25-1|-|TRBJ1-2|TRBD1
CASSETGGSVGYTF
TGTGCCAGCAGTGAAACAGGGGGATCGGTTGGCTACACCTTC
>TRBV19|-|TRBJ2-4|TRBD2
CASSIPSRGGIQYF
TGTGCCAGTAGTATCCCTTCGCGGGGGGGCATTCAGTACTTC
>TRBV19|-|TRBJ1-2|TRBD1
CASSGARDRALRDYGYTF
TGTGCCAGTAGTGGCGCCCGGGACAGGGCCCTGAGGGACTATGGCTACACCTTC